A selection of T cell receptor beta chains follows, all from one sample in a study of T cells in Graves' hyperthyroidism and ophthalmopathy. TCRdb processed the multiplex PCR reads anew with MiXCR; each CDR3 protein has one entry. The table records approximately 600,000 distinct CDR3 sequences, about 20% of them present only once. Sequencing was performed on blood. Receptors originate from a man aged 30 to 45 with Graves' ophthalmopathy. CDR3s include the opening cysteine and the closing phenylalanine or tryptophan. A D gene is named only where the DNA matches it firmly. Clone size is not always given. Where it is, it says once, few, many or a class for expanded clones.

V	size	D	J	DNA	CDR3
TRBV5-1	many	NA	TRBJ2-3	TGCGCCAGCAGCTTGGGGACCACAGATACGCAGTATTTT	CASSLGTTDTQYF
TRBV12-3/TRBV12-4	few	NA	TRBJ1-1	TGTGCCAGCAGTTTAGGGCCCTCGATCGGAGCTTTCTTT	CASSLGPSIGAFF
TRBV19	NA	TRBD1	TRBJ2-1	TGTGCCAGTAGTATAGGGAGGGCCGGGACAGGGGTCTGGAATGAGCAGTTCTTC	CASSIGRAGTGVWNEQFF
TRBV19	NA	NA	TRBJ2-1	TGTGCCAGTAGTATGGAACTAGGCGGTCCCTACAATGAGCAGTTCTTC	CASSMELGGPYNEQFF
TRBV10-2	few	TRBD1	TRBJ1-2	TGCGCCAGCAGTTATGGGGACAGCGGCTACACCTTC	CASSYGDSGYTF
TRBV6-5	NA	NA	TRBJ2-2	TGTGCCAGCAGTTACTCGTCAGGGGTTGGCGGGGAGCTGTTTTTT	CASSYSSGVGGELFF
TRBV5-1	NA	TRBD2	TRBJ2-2	TGCGCCAGCAGCTTCGCCAGCGGGAGTGGAACCGGGGAGCTGTTTTTT	CASSFASGSGTGELFF
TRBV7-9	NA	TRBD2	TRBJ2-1	TGTGCCAGCAGCACCACTAGCGGGGATGAGCAGTTCTTC	CASSTTSGDEQFF
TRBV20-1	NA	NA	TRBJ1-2	TGCAGTGCTAGAGGATACGACAGCTTAGTTCATGGCTACACCTTC	CSARGYDSLVHGYTF
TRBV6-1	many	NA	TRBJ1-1	TGTGCCAGCAGTGAAATCCCCGGGACTGAACCCGAAGCTTTCTTT	CASSEIPGTEPEAFF
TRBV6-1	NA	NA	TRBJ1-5	TGTGCCAGCAGTTCGGGAGCTTTACAGCCCCAGCATTTT	CASSSGALQPQHF
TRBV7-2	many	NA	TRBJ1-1	TGTGCCAGCAGCTCGCAGGGGCTCTCCGGGGCTGAAGCTTTCTTT	CASSSQGLSGAEAFF
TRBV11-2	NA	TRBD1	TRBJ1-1	TGTGCCAGCAGGCTACAGGGGGCAAGAATAAACACTGAAGCTTTCTTT	CASRLQGARINTEAFF
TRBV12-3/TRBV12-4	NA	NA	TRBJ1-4	TGTGCCAGCAGCCGGGGGAGTCAATGGAATGAAAAACTGTTTTTT	CASSRGSQWNEKLFF
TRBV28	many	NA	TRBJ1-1	TGTGCCAGCAGTCCAACCTTCACGTCGAACACTGAAGCTTTCTTT	CASSPTFTSNTEAFF
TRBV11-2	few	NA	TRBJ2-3	TGTGCCAGCAGCTTAATTCCTAAAGATACGCAGTATTTT	CASSLIPKDTQYF
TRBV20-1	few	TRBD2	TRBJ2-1	TGCAGTGCTAGACTTGCTTCCGGGAGGTGGCCACTTTACAATGAGCAGTTCTTC	CSARLASGRWPLYNEQFF
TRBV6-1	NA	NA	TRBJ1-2	TGTGCCAGCGACTTCGAAGGGGATGGTAACTATGGCTACACCTTC	CASDFEGDGNYGYTF
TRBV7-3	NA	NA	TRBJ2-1	TGTGCCAGCAGCTTAAATTCCCCCGGCCGGGACCCATACAATGAGCAGTTCTTC	CASSLNSPGRDPYNEQFF
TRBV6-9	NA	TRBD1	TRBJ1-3	TGTGCCAGCAGCTACGCGACAGGGAGCTCTGGAAACACCATATATTTT	CASSYATGSSGNTIYF
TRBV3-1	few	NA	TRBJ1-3	TGTGCCAGCAGCCAAGCTTCCATATTGGACACCATATATTTT	CASSQASILDTIYF
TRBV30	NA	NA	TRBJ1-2	TGTGCCTGGAGTGTCCTCCCCCAGGGGCGCGACTATGGCTACACCTTC	CAWSVLPQGRDYGYTF
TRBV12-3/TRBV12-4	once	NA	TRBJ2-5	TGTGCCAGCAGAAGCGAGGAGACCCAGTACTTC	CASRSEETQYF
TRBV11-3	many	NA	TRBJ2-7	TGTGCCAGCAGCTTAGAAGCGGGCTCCTATACCTACGAGCAGTACTTC	CASSLEAGSYTYEQYF
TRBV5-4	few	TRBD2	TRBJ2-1	TGTGCCAGCGGTAGGGCGGGAGACCCCCACAATGAGCAGTTCTTC	CASGRAGDPHNEQFF
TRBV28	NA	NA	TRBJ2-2	TGTGCCAGCAGTTTAATGTCGGCGACCGGGGAGCTGTTTTTT	CASSLMSATGELFF